Presented here are 2 T cell receptor beta chains from one specimen sequenced in a study of shared clonotypes between healthy human individuals. Naive CD8 cells, CD45RO-negative and positively selected for CCR7, excluded terminally differentiated effector memory CD45RA+ cells. Using immunoSEQ multiplex PCR, the repertoire was profiled, and TCRdb retains in-frame clones only, with some absent. The sample records 450,000 to 700,000 clones, around 95% being singletons. The sequencing sample was made of naive CD8+ T cells sorted from blood. These receptors were collected from a woman in her twenties or thirties in good health.

In the case of this clone: The junction shows a germline mismatch at one end, possibly a read error. The chain carries TRBV2 and TRBJ1-1; D is possibly TRBD1 (5 bases). Germline V gene sequence: CDR1 SNHLY, CDR2 FYNNEI. The CDR3 loop spans 8 amino acids. CDR3 DNA: TGTGCCAGCAGTTACAGGATTTGG. Protein product: CASSYRIW.

The rearrangement uses TRBV19 and TRBJ2-1; 10 bases agree with TRBD2. The CDR3 contains 21 residues. Germline values: CDR1 LNHDA, CDR2 SQIVND (reference sequence). J was trimmed by 0 bases and V by 4 bases; bases with no gene match: 18. CDR3 nucleotides: TGTGCCAGTAGTAAAGCGATGACTAGCGGGCGGCGTTCAAACTCCTACAATGAGCAGTTCTTC. It yields the protein CASSKAMTSGRRSNSYNEQFF.